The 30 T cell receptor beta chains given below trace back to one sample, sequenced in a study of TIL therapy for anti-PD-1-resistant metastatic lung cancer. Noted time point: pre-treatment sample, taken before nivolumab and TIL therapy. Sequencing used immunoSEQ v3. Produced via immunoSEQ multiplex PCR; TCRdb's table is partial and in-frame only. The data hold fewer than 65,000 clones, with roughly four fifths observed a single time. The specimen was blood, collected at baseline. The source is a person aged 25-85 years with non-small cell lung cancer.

CDR3 nucleotides: TGTGCCACCAGCAGAGATAGTACGACAGTGAACACCGGGGAGCTGTTTTTT. This gives the protein CATSRDSTTVNTGELFF. V usage is TRBV15 and J usage is TRBJ2-2; weak D call: TRBD1 (5 bases). The CDR3 sequence is 17 residues long. V dropped 0 bases and J dropped 1 base, with 12 bases sitting between them. CDR1 is LNHNV and CDR2 is YYDKDF in the germline V gene (reference sequence).

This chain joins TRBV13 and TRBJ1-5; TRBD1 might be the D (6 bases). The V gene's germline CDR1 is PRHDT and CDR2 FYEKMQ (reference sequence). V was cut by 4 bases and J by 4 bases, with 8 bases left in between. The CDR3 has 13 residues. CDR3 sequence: CASSYRENQPQHF. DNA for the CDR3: TGTGCCAGCAGCTACAGGGAAAATCAGCCCCAGCATTTT.

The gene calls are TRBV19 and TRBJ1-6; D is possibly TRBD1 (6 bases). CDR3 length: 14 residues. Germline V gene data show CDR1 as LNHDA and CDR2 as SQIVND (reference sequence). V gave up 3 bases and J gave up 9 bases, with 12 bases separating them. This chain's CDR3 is CASSMGGLGSPLHF. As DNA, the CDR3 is TGTGCCAGTAGTATGGGGGGCCTCGGTTCACCCCTCCACTTT.

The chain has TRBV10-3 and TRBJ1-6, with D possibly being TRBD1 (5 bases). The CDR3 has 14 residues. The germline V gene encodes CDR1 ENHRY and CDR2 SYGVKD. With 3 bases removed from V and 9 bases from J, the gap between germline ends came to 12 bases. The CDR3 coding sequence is TGTGCCATCAGTGAAGGGACCGAGGGTTCACCCCTCCACTTT. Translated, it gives CAISEGTEGSPLHF.

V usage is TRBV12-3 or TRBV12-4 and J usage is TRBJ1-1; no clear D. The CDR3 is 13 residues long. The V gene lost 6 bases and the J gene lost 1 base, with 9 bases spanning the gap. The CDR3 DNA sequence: TGTGCCAGCAGCTTCTCAGGGAACACTGAAGCTTTCTTT. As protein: CASSFSGNTEAFF.

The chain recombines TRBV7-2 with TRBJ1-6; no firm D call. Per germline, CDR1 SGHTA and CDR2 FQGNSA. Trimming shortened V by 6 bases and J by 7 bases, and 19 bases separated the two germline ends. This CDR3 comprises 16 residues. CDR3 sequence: CASRNRRMAGNSPLHF. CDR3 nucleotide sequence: TGTGCCAGCAGAAATAGACGGATGGCGGGCAATTCACCCCTCCACTTT.

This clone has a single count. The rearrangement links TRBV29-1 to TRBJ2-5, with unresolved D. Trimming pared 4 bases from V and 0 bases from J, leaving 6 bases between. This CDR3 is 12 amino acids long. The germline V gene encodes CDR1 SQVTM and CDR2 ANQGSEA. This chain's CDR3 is CSVGFNQETQYF. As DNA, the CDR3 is TGCAGCGTTGGATTCAACCAAGAGACCCAGTACTTC.

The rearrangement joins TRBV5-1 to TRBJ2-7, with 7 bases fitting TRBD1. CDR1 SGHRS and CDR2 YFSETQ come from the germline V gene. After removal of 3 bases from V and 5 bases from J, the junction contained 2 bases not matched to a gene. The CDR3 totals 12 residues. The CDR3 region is CASSSQGNEQYF. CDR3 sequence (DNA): TGCGCCAGCAGCTCACAGGGGAACGAGCAGTACTTC.

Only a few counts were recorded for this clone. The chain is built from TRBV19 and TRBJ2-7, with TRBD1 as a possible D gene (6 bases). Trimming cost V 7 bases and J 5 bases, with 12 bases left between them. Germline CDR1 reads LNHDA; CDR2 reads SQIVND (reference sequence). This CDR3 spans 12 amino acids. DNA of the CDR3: TGTGCCAGTATTGGGGGCTCAGACGAGCAGTACTTC. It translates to CASIGGSDEQYF.

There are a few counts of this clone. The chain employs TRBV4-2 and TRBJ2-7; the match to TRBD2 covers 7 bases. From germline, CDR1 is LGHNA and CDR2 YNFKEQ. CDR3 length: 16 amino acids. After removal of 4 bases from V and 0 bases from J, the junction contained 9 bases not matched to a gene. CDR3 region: CASSPRGSGASYEQYF. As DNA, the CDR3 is TGTGCCAGCAGCCCCCGGGGGAGCGGGGCCTCCTACGAGCAGTACTTC.

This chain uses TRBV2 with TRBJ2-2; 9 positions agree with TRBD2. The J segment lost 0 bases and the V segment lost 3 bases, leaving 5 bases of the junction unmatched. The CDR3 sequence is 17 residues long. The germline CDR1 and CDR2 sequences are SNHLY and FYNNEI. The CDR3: CASSDSRTSANTGELFF. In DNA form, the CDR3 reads TGTGCCAGCAGTGACTCCCGGACTAGCGCGAACACCGGGGAGCTGTTTTTT.

The CDR3 DNA sequence: TGTGCCAGCAAATTAACGAGCACAGATACGCAGTATTTT. Translation: CASKLTSTDTQYF. V gene TRBV28 combines with J gene TRBJ2-3, with D uncertain. This CDR3 is built from 13 residues. Germline assignment: CDR1 MDHEN and CDR2 SYDVKM. The V gene lost 7 bases and the J gene lost 0 bases, with 8 bases spanning the gap.

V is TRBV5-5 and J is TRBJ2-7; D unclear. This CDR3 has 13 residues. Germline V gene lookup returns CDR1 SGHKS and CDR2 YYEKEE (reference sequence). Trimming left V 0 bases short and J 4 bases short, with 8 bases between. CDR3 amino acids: CASSLVLMYEQYF. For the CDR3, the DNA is TGTGCCAGCAGCTTGGTCTTGATGTACGAGCAGTACTTC. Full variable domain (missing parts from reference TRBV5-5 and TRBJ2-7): DAGVTQSPTHLIKTRGQQVTLRCSPISGHKSVSWYQQVLGQGPQFIFQYYEKEERGRGNFPDRFSARQFPNYSSELNVNALLLGDSALYLCASSLVLMYEQYFGPGTRLTVT.

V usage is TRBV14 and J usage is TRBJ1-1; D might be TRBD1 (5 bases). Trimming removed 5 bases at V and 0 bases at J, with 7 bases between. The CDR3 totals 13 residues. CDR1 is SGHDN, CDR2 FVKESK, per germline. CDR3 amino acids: CASSRGMNTEAFF. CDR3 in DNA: TGTGCCAGCAGCAGGGGAATGAACACTGAAGCTTTCTTT.

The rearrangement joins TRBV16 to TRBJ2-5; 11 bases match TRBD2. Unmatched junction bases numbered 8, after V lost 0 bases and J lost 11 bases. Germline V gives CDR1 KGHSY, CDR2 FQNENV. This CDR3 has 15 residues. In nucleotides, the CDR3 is TGTGCCAGCAGCCAATCGGGGACTAGCGGCTCGCAGCAGTACTTC. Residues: CASSQSGTSGSQQYF.

Here the CDR3 DNA reads TGTGCCAGCAGCCCTAGGTTAGCGGGGACCGAGACCCAGTACTTC. Translating gives CASSPRLAGTETQYF. V and J are TRBV11-2 and TRBJ2-5; the match to TRBD2 covers 8 bases. The CDR3 runs to 15 residues. Germline values: CDR1 SGHAT, CDR2 FQNNGV. V lost 5 bases, J lost 5 bases, and 10 bases stayed unmatched.

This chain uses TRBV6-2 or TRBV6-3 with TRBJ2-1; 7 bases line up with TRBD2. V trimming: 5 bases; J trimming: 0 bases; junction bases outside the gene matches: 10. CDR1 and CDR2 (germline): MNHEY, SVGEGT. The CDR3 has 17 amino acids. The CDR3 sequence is CASSHQREGISYNEQFF. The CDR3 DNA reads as TGTGCCAGCAGTCACCAGAGGGAGGGAATCTCCTACAATGAGCAGTTCTTC.

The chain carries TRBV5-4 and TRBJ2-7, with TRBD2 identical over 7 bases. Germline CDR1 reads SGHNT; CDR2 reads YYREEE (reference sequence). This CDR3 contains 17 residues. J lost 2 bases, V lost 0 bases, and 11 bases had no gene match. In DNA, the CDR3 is TGTGCCAGCAGCTTGGAACTAGCGTCGGCCCCAACCTACGAGCAGTACTTC. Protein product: CASSLELASAPTYEQYF. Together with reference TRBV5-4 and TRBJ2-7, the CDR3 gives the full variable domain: ETGVTQSPTHLIKTRGQQVTLRCSSQSGHNTVSWYQQALGQGPQFIFQYYREEENGRGNFPPRFSGLQFPNYSSELNVNALELDDSALYLCASSLELASAPTYEQYFGPGTRLTVT.

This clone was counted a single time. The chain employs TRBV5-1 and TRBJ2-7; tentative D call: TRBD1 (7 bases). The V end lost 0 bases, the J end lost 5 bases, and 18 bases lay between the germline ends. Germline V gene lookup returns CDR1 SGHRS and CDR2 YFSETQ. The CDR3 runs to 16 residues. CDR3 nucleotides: TGCGCCAGCAGCTTGGCCCTTAGACAGGGACTCGACGAGCAGTACTTC. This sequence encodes CASSLALRQGLDEQYF.

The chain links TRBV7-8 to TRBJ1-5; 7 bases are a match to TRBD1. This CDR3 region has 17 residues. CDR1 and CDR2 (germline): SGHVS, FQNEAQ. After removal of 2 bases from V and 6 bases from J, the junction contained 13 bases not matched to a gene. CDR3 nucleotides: TGTGCCAGCAGCTTACGCCCAGGGGGGGATATGTTTCAGCCCCAGCATTTT. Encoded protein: CASSLRPGGDMFQPQHF.

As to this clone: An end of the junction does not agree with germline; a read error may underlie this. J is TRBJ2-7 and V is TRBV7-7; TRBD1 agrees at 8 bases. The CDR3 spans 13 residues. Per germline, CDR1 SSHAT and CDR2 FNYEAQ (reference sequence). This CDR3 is CASSTGQGYEQYF. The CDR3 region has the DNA TGTGCTAGCAGTACAGGACAGGGCTACGAGCAGTACTTC.

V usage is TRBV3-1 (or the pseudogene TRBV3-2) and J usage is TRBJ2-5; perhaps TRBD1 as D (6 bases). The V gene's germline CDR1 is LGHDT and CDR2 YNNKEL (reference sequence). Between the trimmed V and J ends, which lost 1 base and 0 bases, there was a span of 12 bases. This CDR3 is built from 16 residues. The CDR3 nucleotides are TGTGCCAGCAGCCAAGTGACAGGCACGTACCAAGAGACCCAGTACTTC. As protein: CASSQVTGTYQETQYF.

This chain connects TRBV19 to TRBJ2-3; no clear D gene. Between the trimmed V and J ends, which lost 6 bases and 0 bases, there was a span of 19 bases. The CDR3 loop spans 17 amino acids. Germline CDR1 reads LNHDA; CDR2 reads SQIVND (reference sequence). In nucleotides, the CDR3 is TGTGCCAGTAGCCACCGAAAAGTAGGATTTAGCACAGATACGCAGTATTTT. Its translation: CASSHRKVGFSTDTQYF. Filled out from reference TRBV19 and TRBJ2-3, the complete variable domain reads DGGITQSPKYLFRKEGQNVTLSCEQNLNHDAMYWYRQDPGQGLRLIYYSQIVNDFQKGDIAEGYSVSREKKESFPLTVTSAQKNPTAFYLCASSHRKVGFSTDTQYFGPGTRLTVL.

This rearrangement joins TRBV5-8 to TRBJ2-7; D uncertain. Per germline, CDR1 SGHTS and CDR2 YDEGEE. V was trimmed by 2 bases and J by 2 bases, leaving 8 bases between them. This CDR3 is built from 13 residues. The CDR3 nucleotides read TGTGCCAGCAGCTTTAGACCGACCTACGAGCAGTACTTC. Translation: CASSFRPTYEQYF.

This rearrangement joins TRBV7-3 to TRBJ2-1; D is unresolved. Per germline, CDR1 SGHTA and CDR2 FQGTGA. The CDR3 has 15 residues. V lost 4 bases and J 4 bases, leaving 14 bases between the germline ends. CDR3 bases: TGTGCCAGCAGCTCCTCACGGGCCCAATACAATGAGCAGTTCTTC. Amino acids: CASSSSRAQYNEQFF. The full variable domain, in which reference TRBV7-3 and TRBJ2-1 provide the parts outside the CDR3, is GAGVSQTPSNKVTEKGKYVELRCDPISGHTALYWYRQSLGQGPEFLIYFQGTGAADDSGLPNDRFFAVRPEGSVSTLKIQRTERGDSAVYLCASSSSRAQYNEQFFGPGTRLTVL.

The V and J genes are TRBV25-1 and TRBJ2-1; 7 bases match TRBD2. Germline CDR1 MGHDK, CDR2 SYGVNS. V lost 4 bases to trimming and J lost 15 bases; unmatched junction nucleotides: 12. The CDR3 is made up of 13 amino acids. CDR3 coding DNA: TGTGCCAGCAGTGCCCCCGGGACTACGAAGGCGTTCTTC. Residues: CASSAPGTTKAFF.

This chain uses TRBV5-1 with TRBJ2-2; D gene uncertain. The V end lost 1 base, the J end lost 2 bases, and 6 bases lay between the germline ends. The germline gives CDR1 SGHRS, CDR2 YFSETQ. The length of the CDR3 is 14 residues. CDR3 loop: CASSLTPNTGELFF. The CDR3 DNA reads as TGCGCCAGCAGCTTGACCCCTAACACCGGGGAGCTGTTTTTT.

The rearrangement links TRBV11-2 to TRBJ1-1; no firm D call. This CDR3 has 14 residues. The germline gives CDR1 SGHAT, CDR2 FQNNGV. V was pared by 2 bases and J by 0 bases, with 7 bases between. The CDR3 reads CASSLQRLNTEAFF. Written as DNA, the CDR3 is TGTGCCAGCAGCTTACAGAGACTGAACACTGAAGCTTTCTTT.

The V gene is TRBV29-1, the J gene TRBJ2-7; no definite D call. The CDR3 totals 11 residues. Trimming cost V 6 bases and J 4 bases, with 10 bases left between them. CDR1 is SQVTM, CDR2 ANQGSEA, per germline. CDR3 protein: CSVQNGYEQYF. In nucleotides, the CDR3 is TGCAGCGTCCAAAACGGGTACGAGCAGTACTTC.

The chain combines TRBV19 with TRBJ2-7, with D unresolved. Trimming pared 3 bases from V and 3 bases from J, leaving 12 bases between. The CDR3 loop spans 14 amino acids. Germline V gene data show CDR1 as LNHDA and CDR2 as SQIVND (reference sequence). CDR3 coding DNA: TGTGCCAGTAGTATTTCGTGGAGTAACTACGAGCAGTACTTC. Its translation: CASSISWSNYEQYF.